The text below deals with one TCR beta chain. Its binding antigen is unknown. No base-level quality is on record; no much larger clone is a single base apart. These data belong to a study of cytomegalovirus exposure and HLA in healthy donors (TCRdb year 2017). Concerning the study at large: In an earlier analysis of approximately 500 of the donors, around 290 Gb of sequence data and some 120 million unique TCR beta sequences from some 170 million T cells were reported. About 280 gigabases of sequencing data and around 85 million unique TCR sequences made up an early release that covered under 750 HLA-typed donors. Among the roughly 400 genotyped donors, under 90% belonged to the genetic ancestry cluster associated with self-reported Caucasian donors. The study aimed to test whether cataloging public T cell receptors could reveal signatures of past pathogen exposure. Using immunosequencing, the study profiled T cell repertoires from 550 to 750 subjects and related those repertoires to cytomegalovirus serostatus. In addition to the first cohort of roughly 670 subjects, a separate validation cohort of 100 to 150 different subjects was used. To predict cytomegalovirus infection status, the study brought together high-throughput TCR immunosequencing, statistical association of individual TCRs with disease status, and machine learning. A later analysis re-analyzed previously published TCR beta repertoires from about 730 donors and added high-resolution HLA genotyping to study TCR occurrence patterns. Rather than drawing on any new phenotypic data, the later analysis identified candidate immune exposures from TCR beta sequences and the way those sequences occurred across donors. To decide whether each TCR beta V gene segment behaved as functional or pseudogenic, an earlier analysis of fewer than 750 of the donors relied on high-throughput TCR beta sequencing. Donor age, sex, ethnicity and CMV serostatus were collected together with the repertoire data. A later genetic analysis used genome-wide SNP genotypes for about 60% of the roughly 700 donors, treating that subset as a discovery cohort. Every repertoire in the discovery cohort had been generated on one and the same sequencing platform. HLA typing included class I and class II loci at four-digit resolution. Typing coverage differed by locus: A, B, C, DRB1 and DQB1 were typed in roughly 629-630 donors, DQA1 in about 500, DPA1 in nearly 610, and DPB1 in just under 490. A handful of DR-DQ haplotypes were handled as single units for association and clustering because linkage in the cohort was strong. Across about 370 genotyped donors of the cohort, an average of roughly 250,000 unique TCR beta nucleotide sequences per donor were sequenced, and around 20% of those sequences were non-productive. Overall study outcomes, separate from this receptor: The study gave a list of more than 150 TCR beta chains associated with cytomegalovirus. Some IMGT-functional V segments, including TRBV6-2 and TRBV6-3, could not be told apart with the 87-base-pair reads, so those segments were excluded. While some public TCRs were present in many individuals, most TCR sequences turned up only very rarely across donors. The authors suggested that the approach could potentially be generalized to other disease states and immunological phenotypes. Specific HLA alleles were associated with some 15,000 TCR beta sequences at a false discovery rate of 0.05 in a later analysis. In a later analysis, the rate of TCR association differed among HLA loci, with DRB1 alleles having the most associated TCRs and HLA-C alleles having the fewest. An association between a missense DCLRE1C variant and V-gene and J-gene trimming of TCR beta chains was found in a later genetic analysis and replicated in an independent cohort. Only TCR beta chains were sequenced in this cohort, and the absence of alpha or paired-chain data limited detectable features. A further reported finding was that TCR beta sequences accurately predicted the HLA-A and HLA-B alleles for most subjects in the first cohort. Strong co-occurrence of HLA alleles, especially DR and DQ, made assigning TCR associations to individual alleles difficult. Because some donors lacked HLA typing at each locus, the association tests relied only on the typed subset. In a later genetic analysis, fewer N-insertions in productive TCRs were reported among donors in an Asian-associated ancestry cluster than the roughly 700-donor mean. Linkage disequilibrium might explain the correlated functional status among segregating V segments, but an unknown experimental factor could not be ruled out. Sequencing depth was assumed to be roughly uniform across donors in the presence/absence analyses, though that assumption may not hold. According to a later analysis, parvovirus B19, influenza, CMV and Epstein-Barr virus appeared linked to several top co-occurrence clusters. Because counts were too low, some 16 rarely observed V segments, including chromosome 9 orphons, were excluded from the earlier analysis of 500 to 700 of the donors. In vitro tests confirmed that three of the cytomegalovirus-associated TCR beta chains recognize cytomegalovirus antigens. Compared with equally common non-associated chains, HLA-associated TCR beta chains in a later analysis were more clonally expanded and had lower generation probabilities. In an earlier analysis of around 500 of the donors, most TCR beta V segments appeared in productive rearrangements about 87% or about 30% of the time, broadly matching IMGT annotations. The classifier was reported to diagnose cytomegalovirus status with high specificity and sensitivity in both the original cohort and the validation cohort. In a later analysis, most CMV-associated TCR beta chains were found to appear HLA-restricted, with HLA associations seemingly driven largely by CMV exposure. Immune exposure information for the cohort was limited to CMV serostatus. A cluster of highly shared sequence variants was judged likely to be a technical artifact of the sequencing pipeline.

Relative to germline, V is missing 5 bases and J is missing 3 bases, with 7 bases of the junction outside any gene match. The CDR3, cysteine through phenylalanine, is 15 amino acids long. Just the 45-base CDR3 DNA is kept, in frame starting at base 1. The germline V gene gives CDR1 as SGHTA and CDR2 as FQGNSA. The library was produced with the immunoSEQ multiplex PCR assay. For the multiplex PCR, a mixture combining 60 forward primers for TCR Vbeta segments and 13 reverse primers for TCR Jbeta segments was used. Amplification of the CDR3 region of rearranged TCR beta genes was performed with a multiplex PCR assay on genomic DNA. The amplified TCR beta libraries were sequenced on the Illumina HiSeq System as 87-base-pair reads. Under the source paper's analysis protocol: A later analysis tallied roughly 80 million unique TCR beta chains across the 666 repertoires, and about 12 million of those chains were shared by two or more donors. Raw reads were error-corrected and collapsed into unique sequences by a nearest-neighbor algorithm in which closely related sequences were merged to remove PCR and sequencing errors. Alignment of CDR3 sequences to IMGT reference sequences was used to assign V, D and J gene segments. For a sequence to be retained, at least a six-nucleotide match to both a V gene segment and a J gene segment was required. A rearrangement was called productive if the CDR3 had no stop codons and remained in frame with V and J, and every other rearrangement was called non-productive. CDR3 was defined according to IMGT convention as the region running from the second conserved V-encoded cysteine to the conserved J-encoded phenylalanine. The earlier analysis of roughly 590 of the donors excluded sequences that lacked an unambiguous match to a single V gene segment. An earlier analysis of 500 to 600 of the donors classified V segments as functional when productive rearrangements were above 56.7% and as segregating when the standard deviation between donors was above 5%. A statistical classification framework was developed to diagnose cytomegalovirus status using the catalog of TCR beta chain sequences. In a later analysis, V and J genes were assigned by comparing TCR nucleotide sequences against IMGT/GENE-DB human TR gene sequences. A later analysis assigned CDR3 sequences and most-parsimonious VDJ recombination scenarios with the TCRdist pipeline. In a later analysis, each TCR beta chain was defined by its CDR3 amino acid sequence together with its V-gene family, and reads without a unique V-gene family were excluded. To address suspected cross-contamination and a sequencing artifact, a later analysis removed some 620 highly shared, low-generation-probability nucleotide sequences. For each public chain, a later analysis derived a clonal expansion index from normalized ranks of inferred template counts within each repertoire. A later analysis computed generation probabilities with a VDJ recombination model fitted to out-of-frame rearrangements, and checked the results against IGoR. In a later analysis, hypergeometric tests were used to score TCR-TCR, TCR-HLA and TCR-CMV co-occurrence, with a repertoire-size bias correction applied to TCR pairs. To estimate false discovery rates, a later analysis permuted the HLA or CMV assignments 20 times. In a later analysis, co-occurring TCRs were grouped using DBSCAN, with TCRdist sequence similarity added in when clustering inside HLA-allele-positive subsets. Repertoires with fewer than 30,000 or more than 120,000 public chains were left out of co-occurrence clustering, as were four to six repertoires with anomalous nucleotide sharing. TCRdb stores this immuneACCESS table with in-frame sequences only. Part of the clones is absent; in the studies checked, under half of the shortfall reflects unresolved V genes, and no reason is known for the rest. For V, J and clone size, that table is used; D and trimming come from the DNA. The sample records under 200,000 clones, about 80% of which are singletons. Around 2.1% of the sample lies in the top ten.

The cohort was made up of 500 to 850 healthy bone marrow donors. All cohort members were sampled while nominally healthy, although unrecorded immune exposures were likely present. The donor tested CMV seropositive and was one of the 289 seropositive cohort members. Each donor provided a peripheral blood sample, and peripheral blood mononuclear cells were used for TCR beta sequencing. The Qiagen DNeasy Blood Extraction Kit was used to extract genomic DNA from the blood cell samples. Sample: PBMCs. The TCR sequence derives from a woman aged 18-29 years in good health and CMV-seropositive. The chain is assembled from TRBV7-2 and TRBJ1-1, with 9 middle bases fitting TRBD1. The DNA sequence is given as TGTGCCAGCAGCGTGACAGGGGGTAGGGACACTGAAGCTTTCTTT. Its coded protein is CASSVTGGRDTEAFF.